The sequence of this T cell receptor beta chain was determined in a study of CD8+ T cells in alopecia areata. Study conclusions and caveats: Clonality was higher in lesional than normal scalp, especially in alopecia totalis/universalis. Unlike in mice, where it was clearer, TCR sharing across patients was less clear, possibly HLA-related.

Reverse transcription of extracted RNA yielded cDNA, which provided the sequencing template. Libraries were prepared by immunoSEQ multiplex PCR; TCRdb keeps only in-frame clonotypes and omits some of them. Among approximately 150,000 clones, about 60% were seen once, and the ten largest hold about 4.4%. A FACSAria was used to sort CD4+ and CD8+ T cells. These cells came from PBMCs. A word on this clone: Its antigen is unknown.

V was shortened by 1 base and J by 0 bases, with 9 bases between the two germline ends. The CDR3 consists of 15 residues. Germline CDR1 is MGHRA and CDR2 is YSYEKL. What was sequenced was CD4+ T cells sorted from blood. The TCR originated in a human donor in good health. The chain links TRBV4-1 to TRBJ1-1; D not certain. In DNA form, the CDR3 reads TGCGCCAGCAGCCAAGCAAAGGGATTGAACACTGAAGCTTTCTTT. This gives the protein CASSQAKGLNTEAFF.